This entry concerns a single T cell receptor (beta chain). No antigen is known for it. The CDR3 sequence is 13 residues long. Trimming took off 0 bases at V and 14 bases at J, with 14 bases between the two ends. Germline V gene sequence: CDR1 LNHNV, CDR2 YYDKDF (reference sequence). The sample originates from a study of CD8+CD57+ T cells in acquired aplastic anemia. Study-level information: DNA per sorted CD4+ or CD8+ sample ranged roughly 0.17 to 27.4 ug, averaging about 3.4 ug. CD4+ cell libraries from healthy donors averaged around 9.8 million reads.

The study's findings and limits: Patients were compared with controls for CD8+ Simpson's diversity, and no significant difference emerged. Approximately 30 CD8+ CDR3 sequences were shared between patients and controls.

The template used for profiling TCR beta VDJ and CDR3 was genomic DNA. TCRdb used MiXCR to reprocess the reads, holding one entry per CDR3 protein. The table has just over 400,000 distinct CDR3 sequences, around 68% seen once. The V gene is TRBV15, the J gene TRBJ2-1; TRBD1 might be the D (6 bases). Material: sorted CD4+, CD8+, or CD8+CD57+ T cells (not recorded which) from PBMCs. This clonotype was obtained from a human donor in good health, serving as a control. Here the CDR3 reads CATSRDVPGEKFF. The DNA of the CDR3 is TGTGCCACCAGCAGAGATGTCCCAGGGGAGAAGTTCTTC.